This TCR beta chain was obtained from a study of beta chain features in type 1 diabetes. About the study: Sorted cell examination encompassed approximately 110 million cells across all samples.

Findings and limits, study-wide: The naive, central memory and Treg TCRB repertoires showed an apparent similarity that was greater among patients than among healthy donors.

The CDR3 is 14 residues long. V dropped 8 bases and J dropped 7; count of bases not matched to a gene: 8. CDR1 SGHRS and CDR2 YFSETQ come from the germline V gene. Every donor had blood drawn once into heparin, approximately 110 mL on average. Investigators reverse transcribed all isolated RNA, so they sequenced expressed TCRB transcripts. Read counts averaged roughly 3.7 million for samples of naive, central memory and regulatory T cells. Sequencing used immunoSEQ multiplex PCR; TCRdb keeps in-frame clones, though not all of them. The sample holds hundreds of thousands of clones; 17% are singletons and the top ten take 0.023%. In the case of this clone: As yet, its antigen is unknown.

The chain joins TRBV5-1 to TRBJ2-1; the match to TRBD1 covers 11 bases. The clonotype was recovered from a woman aged 18 to 35 in good health. Source material: naive CD4+ T cells from blood. In DNA form, the CDR3 reads TGCGCCAGTGGACGGGACAGGGGGACTAATGAGCAGTTCTTC. Amino acids: CASGRDRGTNEQFF. The variable domain in full, completed from reference TRBV5-1 and TRBJ2-1, reads KAGVTQTPRYLIKTRGQQVTLSCSPISGHRSVSWYQQTPGQGLQFLFEYFSETQRNKGNFPGRFSGRQFSNSRSEMNVSTLELGDSALYLCASGRDRGTNEQFFGPGTRLTVL.